A single sample gave rise to the 31 T cell receptor beta chains below, sequenced in a study of T cell responses to AZD1222 COVID-19 vaccine. The repertoire was sequenced with immunoSEQ multiplex PCR; TCRdb's copy has only in-frame clones and lacks some. Of 200,000 or so clones in the sample, approximately 91% are singletons; the top ten hold 0.99%. The specimen was peripheral blood, collected on day 0 of AZD1222 vaccination. The receptors were sampled from an adult in good health.

The rearrangement uses TRBV7-9 and TRBJ1-2; D gene ambiguous. This CDR3 spans 13 amino acids. Germline V CDR1 and CDR2: SEHNR, FQNEAQ (reference sequence). Trimming shortened V by 6 bases and J by 2 bases, and 10 bases separated the two germline ends. CDR3: CASSSSWNYGYTF. CDR3 nucleotides: TGTGCCAGCAGTTCGAGTTGGAACTATGGCTACACCTTC. Drawing the rest from reference TRBV7-9 and TRBJ1-2, the complete variable domain is DTGVSQNPRHKITKRGQNVTFRCDPISEHNRLYWYRQTLGQGPEFLTYFQNEAQLEKSRLLSDRFSAERPKGSFSTLEIQRTEQGDSAMYLCASSSSWNYGYTFGSGTRLTVV.

The J gene is TRBJ2-3, the V gene TRBV19, with 8 bases that match TRBD2. Germline lookup yields CDR1 LNHDA and CDR2 SQIVND (reference sequence). V lost 4 bases to trimming and J lost 4 bases; unmatched junction nucleotides: 13. The CDR3 is made up of 17 amino acids. CDR3 sequence (DNA): TGTGCCAGTAGTACCCAAAGGGGGACTAGAAGCCCAGATACGCAGTATTTT. The encoded protein is CASSTQRGTRSPDTQYF.

CDR3 amino acids: CASSLGQGANSPLHF. The DNA of the CDR3 is TGTGCCAGCAGCTTGGGACAGGGGGCTAATTCACCCCTCCACTTT. The chain couples TRBV5-6 to TRBJ1-6, with 10 bases fitting TRBD1. Trimming at V came to 0 bases and at J to 6 bases, leaving 0 bases not matched to a gene. Looked up from germline, CDR1 is SGHDT and CDR2 is YYEEEE. CDR3 size: 15 residues.

This sequence joins TRBV5-1 and TRBJ1-3; no reliable D call. CDR3 length: 19 amino acids. CDR1 and CDR2 (germline): SGHRS, YFSETQ. V was cut by 4 bases and J by 2 bases, with 25 bases left in between. The CDR3 protein is CASSPWGISVSGAGNTIYF. CDR3 bases: TGCGCCAGCAGCCCCTGGGGAATAAGCGTTTCAGGCGCTGGAAACACCATATATTTT. Combining the CDR3 with reference TRBV5-1 and TRBJ1-3 gives the whole variable domain KAGVTQTPRYLIKTRGQQVTLSCSPISGHRSVSWYQQTPGQGLQFLFEYFSETQRNKGNFPGRFSGRQFSNSRSEMNVSTLELGDSALYLCASSPWGISVSGAGNTIYFGEGSWLTVV.

This chain joins TRBV27 and TRBJ1-1; 10 bases are a match to TRBD1. The CDR3 is 15 amino acids. The germline gives CDR1 MNHEY, CDR2 SMNVEV (reference sequence). V was clipped by 2 bases and J by 4 bases; unmatched bases: 4. The DNA for the CDR3 is TGTGCCAGCAGTTTAGGGACAGGGGTGGGCACTGAAGCTTTCTTT. As protein: CASSLGTGVGTEAFF.

The rearrangement uses TRBV12-3 or TRBV12-4 and TRBJ1-2, with D possibly TRBD1 on 5 matching bases. V was clipped by 4 bases and J by 3 bases, with 9 bases between them. This CDR3 region has 13 residues. CDR3: CASSSGDDYGYTF. Here the CDR3 DNA reads TGTGCCAGCAGTTCGGGGGACGACTATGGCTACACCTTC.

A few counts support this clone. The chain recombines TRBV5-1 with TRBJ2-7, with D possibly matching TRBD2 (5 bases). The CDR3 runs to 16 residues. Trimming removed 3 bases from V and 3 bases from J, with 19 bases in between. Looked up from germline, CDR1 is SGHRS and CDR2 is YFSETQ. The CDR3 coding sequence is TGCGCCAGCAGCTCGCCCCCGGGAACCCTCCTCTACGAGCAGTACTTC. This codes for CASSSPPGTLLYEQYF.

The chain links TRBV7-9 to TRBJ1-1, with unresolved D. The germline gives CDR1 SEHNR, CDR2 FQNEAQ (reference sequence). This CDR3 is 14 amino acids long. Between the trimmed V and J ends, which lost 1 base and 0 bases, there was a span of 6 bases. The CDR3 loop is CASSLVRMNTEAFF. In nucleotides, the CDR3 is TGTGCCAGCAGCTTAGTTCGGATGAACACTGAAGCTTTCTTT.

The V gene is TRBV5-1, the J gene TRBJ2-1; D is unclear. The CDR3 loop spans 11 amino acids. Looked up from germline, CDR1 is SGHRS and CDR2 is YFSETQ. Trimming removed 1 base at V and 9 bases at J, with 5 bases between. The CDR3 reads CASSLSFEQFF. In nucleotides, the CDR3 is TGCGCCAGCAGCTTGAGTTTTGAGCAGTTCTTC. The variable domain in full, completed from reference TRBV5-1 and TRBJ2-1, reads KAGVTQTPRYLIKTRGQQVTLSCSPISGHRSVSWYQQTPGQGLQFLFEYFSETQRNKGNFPGRFSGRQFSNSRSEMNVSTLELGDSALYLCASSLSFEQFFGPGTRLTVL.

This CDR3 is CASSPLDRQTQHF. The DNA for the CDR3 is TGTGCCAGCAGTCCCCTGGACCGCCAGACCCAGCATTTT. The chain recombines TRBV28 with TRBJ1-5; no clear D. CDR3 size: 13 residues. With 5 bases removed from V and 11 bases from J, the gap between germline ends came to 16 bases. Per the germline V gene, CDR1 is MDHEN and CDR2 is SYDVKM.

This chain links TRBV28 with TRBJ2-4; the D gene is possibly TRBD2 (5 bases). Trimming removed 2 bases from V and 8 bases from J, with 16 bases in between. From germline, CDR1 is MDHEN and CDR2 SYDVKM. The CDR3 length is 15 residues. As DNA, the CDR3 is TGTGCCAGCAGTTTACCCTCCACCACAGCGGACATTCAGTACTTC. Translation: CASSLPSTTADIQYF.

The rearrangement joins TRBV9 to TRBJ2-2; D not resolved. CDR1 SGDLS and CDR2 YYNGEE come from the germline V gene. The CDR3 runs 15 residues. Trimming shortened V by 2 bases and J by 0 bases, and 8 bases separated the two germline ends. The CDR3 nucleotides are TGTGCCAGCAGCGTGGGCAGCGCGAACACCGGGGAGCTGTTTTTT. Translating it yields CASSVGSANTGELFF.

The CDR3 loop reads CASSSGSSGANVLTF. CDR3 bases: TGCGCCAGCAGCTCCGGGAGCTCTGGGGCCAACGTCCTGACTTTC. The chain links TRBV5-1 to TRBJ2-6; D might be TRBD2 (6 bases). The CDR3 covers 15 residues. The V gene lost 3 bases and the J gene lost 0 bases, with 7 bases spanning the gap. Germline V gene lookup returns CDR1 SGHRS and CDR2 YFSETQ.

The chain recombines TRBV28 with TRBJ1-5; possibly TRBD1 for D (6 bases). Germline loops: CDR1 MDHEN, CDR2 SYDVKM. Trimming removed 8 bases at V and 2 bases at J, with 16 bases between. CDR3 size: 15 residues. For the CDR3, the DNA is TGTGCCAGCTTCAACGGCGGGGGCCGCAATCAGCCCCAGCATTTT. Translation gives CASFNGGGRNQPQHF.

DNA for the CDR3: TGTGCCAGCAGCCACACCGGAGGAAACACTGAAGCTTTCTTT. Its translation: CASSHTGGNTEAFF. The chain has TRBV27 and TRBJ1-1, with D unclear. The CDR3 is 14 amino acids. Germline CDR1 is MNHEY and CDR2 is SMNVEV (reference sequence). Trimming removed 6 bases from V and 2 bases from J, with 13 bases in between.

The CDR3 DNA reads as TGTGCCAGCCACGGGACAGGACATACCTACGAGCAGTACTTC. This sequence encodes CASHGTGHTYEQYF. The chain employs TRBV19 and TRBJ2-7, with 8 bases aligning to TRBD1. The CDR3 spans 14 residues. Trimming took 9 bases from V and 2 from J; bases not matched to a gene: 9. The germline gives CDR1 LNHDA, CDR2 SQIVND (reference sequence).

This chain joins TRBV19 and TRBJ2-2, with 9 bases identical to TRBD2. This CDR3 spans 14 amino acids. Per germline, CDR1 LNHDA and CDR2 SQIVND (reference sequence). Trimming cost V 7 bases and J 2 bases; bases outside gene matches: 2. The CDR3 loop reads CASTREGNTGELFF. The CDR3 DNA reads as TGTGCCAGTACGCGGGAGGGCAACACCGGGGAGCTGTTTTTT.

This clone is a singleton in its sample. The chain is built from TRBV6-2 or TRBV6-3 and TRBJ2-2, with 7 bases aligning to TRBD2. CDR1 MNHEY and CDR2 SVGEGT come from the germline V gene. This CDR3 comprises 14 residues. Losses at the gene ends were 3 bases for V and 6 bases for J; bases not matched to a gene: 4. CDR3 in amino acids: CASSYSGGAGELFF. Written as DNA, the CDR3 is TGTGCCAGCAGTTATAGTGGGGGGGCCGGGGAGCTGTTTTTT.

This clone was detected once. V and J are TRBV15 and TRBJ1-5; no clear D gene. The CDR3 totals 14 residues. V lost 0 bases, J lost 3 bases, and 6 bases lay in between. The V gene's germline CDR1 is LNHNV and CDR2 YYDKDF (reference sequence). The CDR3 nucleotides read TGTGCCACCAGCAGAGAACAGCTCAATCAGCCCCAGCATTTT. Translated, it gives CATSREQLNQPQHF.

This clone has at least ten counts. The V gene is TRBV4-2, the J gene TRBJ2-3, with TRBD2 matching 7 bases. The V gene end was trimmed by 0 bases and the J gene end by 1 base; junction bases not matched to a gene: 4. CDR1 and CDR2 (germline): LGHNA, YNFKEQ. The CDR3 covers 16 residues. CDR3 protein: CASSQDRAGGTDTQYF. CDR3 nucleotides: TGTGCCAGCAGCCAAGACAGGGCGGGGGGCACAGATACGCAGTATTTT.

This rearrangement joins TRBV13 to TRBJ2-1; 7 bases align to TRBD1. This CDR3 is built from 15 residues. Germline CDR1 PRHDT, CDR2 FYEKMQ (reference sequence). V was clipped by 6 bases and J by 4 bases; unmatched bases: 9. For the CDR3, the DNA is TGTGCCAGCAGTCTACGGGACAGCCTTTACAATGAGCAGTTCTTC. This translates into CASSLRDSLYNEQFF.

The V gene is TRBV15, the J gene TRBJ1-2; a weak D match, TRBD1 (5 bases). This CDR3 has 15 amino acids. Germline values: CDR1 LNHNV, CDR2 YYDKDF (reference sequence). Between the trimmed V and J ends, which lost 4 bases and 4 bases, there was a span of 16 bases. The CDR3 bases are TGTGCCACCAGCAACGGCGGGACCGCCGTCTATGGCTACACCTTC. Amino acids: CATSNGGTAVYGYTF. Variable domain in full (rest from reference TRBV15 and TRBJ1-2): DAMVIQNPRYQVTQFGKPVTLSCSQTLNHNVMYWYQQKSSQAPKLLFHYYDKDFNNEADTPDNFQSRRPNTSFCFLDIRSPGLGDTAMYLCATSNGGTAVYGYTFGSGTRLTVV.

This clone was counted a few times. The chain recombines TRBV19 with TRBJ1-1, with TRBD1 identical over 8 bases. Trimming took 10 bases from V and 5 from J; bases not matched to a gene: 6. Germline CDR1 is LNHDA and CDR2 is SQIVND (reference sequence). This CDR3 is built from 12 residues. CDR3 in DNA: TGTGCCACTGAAACAGGGGGGACTGAAGCTTTCTTT. Translation gives CATETGGTEAFF.

As for this clone: Germline and junction disagree at one end, which may indicate a read error. In DNA, the CDR3 is TGTGCCAGCAGCTTAAGTACAAGCAAGCTCTTC. Protein: CASSLSTSKLF. The chain joins TRBV11-3 to TRBJ2-1; D uncertain. CDR1 is SGHNT and CDR2 is YENEEA in the germline V gene. The CDR3 runs to 11 residues.

This clone showed up just a few times. V gene TRBV6-5 combines with J gene TRBJ1-1; D unclear. Between the trimmed V and J ends, which lost 2 bases and 1 base, there was a span of 5 bases. The germline gives CDR1 MNHEY, CDR2 SVGAGI. The CDR3 runs 13 residues. The DNA of the CDR3 is TGTGCCAGCAGTTACAGGGCGAACACTGAAGCTTTCTTT. This encodes CASSYRANTEAFF.

V gene TRBV5-1 combines with J gene TRBJ1-3, with no clear D. V lost 0 bases to trimming and J lost 4 bases, with 11 bases between them. CDR3 length: 15 amino acids. The V gene's germline CDR1 is SGHRS and CDR2 YFSETQ. The chain's CDR3 is CASSLAPGGGNTIYF. The CDR3, as DNA: TGCGCCAGCAGCTTGGCCCCAGGTGGCGGAAACACCATATATTTT.

The chain links TRBV11-2 to TRBJ1-2; D unclear. V shed 5 bases and J shed 7 bases, with 11 bases lying between them. The V gene's germline CDR1 is SGHAT and CDR2 FQNNGV. This CDR3 spans 12 amino acids. The CDR3 reads CASSLGRLGYTF. The CDR3 region has the DNA TGTGCCAGCAGCCTTGGGAGGCTTGGCTACACCTTC.

The V and J genes are TRBV7-3 and TRBJ1-5; TRBD1 is a possible D gene (5 bases). This CDR3 spans 19 amino acids. The V gene's germline CDR1 is SGHTA and CDR2 FQGTGA. The V and J ends lost 5 bases and 0 bases respectively, with 23 bases between them. The CDR3 here is CASSHGTAGRVCSNQPQHF. CDR3 in DNA: TGTGCCAGCAGCCACGGGACGGCAGGACGTGTTTGTAGCAATCAGCCCCAGCATTTT.

V is TRBV6-6 and J is TRBJ2-7; a possible D gene is TRBD1 (6 bases). The CDR3 totals 14 residues. The V and J ends lost 0 bases and 3 bases respectively, with 9 bases between them. Germline V gene sequence: CDR1 MNHNY, CDR2 SVGAGI (reference sequence). Here the CDR3 DNA reads TGTGCCAGCAGTTACTCTAAACAGGGCTACGAGCAGTACTTC. It is translated as CASSYSKQGYEQYF.

The chain uses TRBV5-1 and TRBJ1-3, with no clear D. Trimming took off 3 bases at V and 0 bases at J, with 13 bases between the two ends. This CDR3 comprises 16 residues. Germline V gene data show CDR1 as SGHRS and CDR2 as YFSETQ. CDR3 protein: CASSSQGQSSGNTIYF. CDR3 coding DNA: TGCGCCAGCAGCTCCCAAGGGCAAAGCTCTGGAAACACCATATATTTT.

V gene TRBV7-2 combines with J gene TRBJ1-2; TRBD1 aligns across 7 bases. The CDR3 loop spans 14 amino acids. The V and J ends lost 6 bases and 4 bases, in that order; junction bases with no gene match: 8. The germline CDR1 and CDR2 sequences are SGHTA and FQGNSA. As DNA, the CDR3 is TGTGCCAGCAGTCCGACAGGGATTCTCTATGGCTACACCTTC. Encoded protein: CASSPTGILYGYTF.